This T cell receptor (beta chain) appears in the sequencing data of a study of blood T cell repertoires in COVID-19. Turning to the study itself: Sites in the United States, Italy and Spain provided acute and convalescent COVID-19 samples.

V dropped 2 bases and J dropped 4; count of bases not matched to a gene: 2. The CDR3 sequence is 15 residues long. CDR1 is WNHNN and CDR2 is SYGVQD in the germline V gene (reference sequence). Seattle participants joined during active infection and were tracked over time. In the source study's methods: Counts of nucleated cells, estimated from reference gene primer amplification, were obtained. This table comes from immunoSEQ multiplex PCR, and its TCRdb copy is limited to in-frame clones, with some not included. The D gene and trimming were derived from the DNA, and the V and J assignments and clone size from that table. Of under 250,000 clones in the sample, roughly 83% were seen once.

Sequenced: peripheral blood. This clonotype originated in a woman older than 75 with COVID-19, enrolled during active disease. The gene calls are TRBV10-1 and TRBJ2-1; 10 bases line up with TRBD2. CDR3 in DNA: TGCGCCAGCAGTGAGCTAGCGGGGGAATACAATGAGCAGTTCTTC. This translates into CASSELAGEYNEQFF.